These 5 T cell receptor beta chains originate from one sample sequenced in a study of shared clonotypes between healthy human individuals. Produced via immunoSEQ multiplex PCR; TCRdb's table is partial and in-frame only. The sample records 1.5 million to 1.9 million clones, under 99% being singletons. The sample taken for sequencing was naive CD4+ T cells sorted from blood. Documented subset: CD45RA+ positively selected. These receptor sequences come from a man under 40 in good health.

The gene calls are TRBV5-1 and TRBJ1-4, with D perhaps matching TRBD1 (5 bases). Trimming stripped 2 bases from V and 0 bases from J, with 8 bases between. CDR3 size: 15 residues. Germline CDR1 reads SGHRS; CDR2 reads YFSETQ. The CDR3 region is CASSFRGATNEKLFF. The CDR3 DNA sequence: TGCGCCAGCAGCTTTAGAGGGGCAACTAATGAAAAACTGTTTTTT.

The CDR3 sequence is CASQIQETQYF. DNA of the CDR3: TGTGCCAGCCAGATCCAAGAGACCCAGTACTTC. V is TRBV6-5 and J is TRBJ2-5; D remains unclear. Germline CDR1 reads MNHEY; CDR2 reads SVGAGI. The V and J ends lost 8 bases and 1 base respectively, with 5 bases between them. The CDR3 runs to 11 residues.

The gene calls are TRBV11-2 and TRBJ1-1; D might be TRBD1 (6 bases). Trimming removed 2 bases from V and 9 bases from J, with 7 bases in between. Germline CDR1 SGHAT, CDR2 FQNNGV. This CDR3 comprises 11 residues. The CDR3 DNA reads as TGTGCCAGCAGCTTAACAGGGAAAGCTTTCTTT. Translation gives CASSLTGKAFF. Using reference TRBV11-2 and TRBJ1-1 for the parts outside the CDR3, the full variable domain is EAGVAQSPRYKIIEKRQSVAFWCNPISGHATLYWYQQILGQGPKLLIQFQNNGVVDDSQLPKDRFSAERLKGVDSTLKIQPAKLEDSAVYLCASSLTGKAFFGQGTRLTVV.

The rearrangement joins TRBV30 to TRBJ1-1; D not resolved. V was shortened by 4 bases and J by 4 bases, with 13 bases between the two germline ends. The CDR3 sequence is 13 residues long. Germline CDR1 GTSNPN, CDR2 SVGIG (reference sequence). Here the CDR3 reads CAWTLGRSTEAFF. The CDR3 region has the DNA TGTGCCTGGACGCTCGGGAGGAGCACTGAAGCTTTCTTT.

As regards this clone: Other DNA sequences in the same sample also yield this CDR3. J is TRBJ1-1 and V is TRBV5-1; the D gene is possibly TRBD1 (5 bases). The CDR3 runs to 13 residues. Germline CDR1 is SGHRS and CDR2 is YFSETQ. V lost 5 bases, J lost 1 base, and 9 bases lay in between. CDR3 sequence reads: CASSRQGNTEAFF. CDR3 sequence (DNA): TGCGCCAGCAGTCGTCAGGGGAACACTGAAGCTTTCTTT.